Below, one TCR beta chain is given with its context. The sample is drawn from a study of blood T cell repertoires in COVID-19. About the research overall: The study drew acute and convalescent COVID-19 samples from the United States, Italy and Spain.

Authors' methods: From reference gene primer amplification, estimates of nucleated cell counts were derived. Profiled with immunoSEQ multiplex PCR; TCRdb holds only in-frame clones, not every one. V, J and clone size reflect that table, while D and trimming were determined from the DNA. Here the sample spans under 45,000 clones, over 75% being singletons. There are 17 residues in the CDR3. V trimming: 3 bases; J trimming: 7 bases; junction bases outside the gene matches: 13. Germline CDR1 reads KGHSH; CDR2 reads LQKENI. J is TRBJ1-5 and V is TRBV18; 9 bases match TRBD1. This sequence was found in a human donor in a cohort sampled during active COVID-19. Source material: peripheral blood. The CDR3 is CASSPAGLQGAGQPQHF. The CDR3, as DNA: TGTGCCAGCTCACCTGCGGGATTACAGGGGGCAGGGCAGCCCCAGCATTTT.